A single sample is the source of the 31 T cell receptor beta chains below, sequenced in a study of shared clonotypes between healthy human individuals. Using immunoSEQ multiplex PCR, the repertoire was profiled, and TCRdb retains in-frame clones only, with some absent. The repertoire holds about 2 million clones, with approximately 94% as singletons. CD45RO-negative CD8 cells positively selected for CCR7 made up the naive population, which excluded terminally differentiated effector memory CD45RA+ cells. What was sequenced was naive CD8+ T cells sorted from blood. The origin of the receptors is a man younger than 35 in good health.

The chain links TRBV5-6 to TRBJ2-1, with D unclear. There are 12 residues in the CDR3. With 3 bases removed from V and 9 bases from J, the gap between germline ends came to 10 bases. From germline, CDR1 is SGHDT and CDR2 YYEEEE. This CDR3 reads CASSSLGVEQFF. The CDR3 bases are TGTGCCAGCAGCTCCCTCGGAGTTGAGCAGTTCTTC.

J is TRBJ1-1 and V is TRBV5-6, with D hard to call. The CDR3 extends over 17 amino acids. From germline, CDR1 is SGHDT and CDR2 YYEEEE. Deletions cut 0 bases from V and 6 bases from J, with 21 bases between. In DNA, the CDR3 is TGTGCCAGCAGCTTGGACATCTCTATGGGGTTTCCGCCTGAAGCTTTCTTT. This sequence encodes CASSLDISMGFPPEAFF. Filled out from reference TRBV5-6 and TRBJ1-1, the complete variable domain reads DAGVTQSPTHLIKTRGQQVTLRCSPKSGHDTVSWYQQALGQGPQFIFQYYEEEERQRGNFPDRFSGHQFPNYSSELNVNALLLGDSALYLCASSLDISMGFPPEAFFGQGTRLTVV.

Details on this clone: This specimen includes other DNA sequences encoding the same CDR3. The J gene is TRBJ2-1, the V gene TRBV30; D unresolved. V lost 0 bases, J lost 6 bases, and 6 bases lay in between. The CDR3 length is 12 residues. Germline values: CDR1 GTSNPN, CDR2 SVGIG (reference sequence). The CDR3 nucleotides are TGTGCCTGGAGTGTAGGCAGCAATGAGCAGTTCTTC. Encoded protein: CAWSVGSNEQFF.

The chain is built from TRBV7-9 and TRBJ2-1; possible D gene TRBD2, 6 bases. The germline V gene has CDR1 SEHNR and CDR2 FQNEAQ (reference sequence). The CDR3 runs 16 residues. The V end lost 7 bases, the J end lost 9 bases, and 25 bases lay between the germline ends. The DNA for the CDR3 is TGTGCCAGCACCCATCCTCTAGCGCCTGATTGGGGTGAGCAGTTCTTC. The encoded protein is CASTHPLAPDWGEQFF.

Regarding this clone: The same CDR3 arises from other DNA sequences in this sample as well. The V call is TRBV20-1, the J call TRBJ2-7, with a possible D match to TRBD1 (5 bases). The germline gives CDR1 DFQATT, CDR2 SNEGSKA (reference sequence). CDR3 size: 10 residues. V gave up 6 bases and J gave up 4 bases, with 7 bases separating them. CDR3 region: CSAREYEQYF. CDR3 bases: TGCAGTGCCAGGGAATACGAGCAGTACTTC.

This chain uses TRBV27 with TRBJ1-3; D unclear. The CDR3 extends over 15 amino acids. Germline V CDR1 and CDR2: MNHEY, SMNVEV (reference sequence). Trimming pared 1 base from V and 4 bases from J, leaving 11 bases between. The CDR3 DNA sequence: TGTGCCAGCAGTTTATACCCCGGACCCGGAAACACCATATATTTT. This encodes CASSLYPGPGNTIYF.

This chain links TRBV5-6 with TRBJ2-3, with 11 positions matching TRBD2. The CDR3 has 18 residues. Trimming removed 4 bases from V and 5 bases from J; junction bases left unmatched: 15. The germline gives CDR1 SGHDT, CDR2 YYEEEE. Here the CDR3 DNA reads TGTGCCAGCAGCCGTACCATCGGGACTAGCGGCTGGGGAGATACGCAGTATTTT. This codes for CASSRTIGTSGWGDTQYF.

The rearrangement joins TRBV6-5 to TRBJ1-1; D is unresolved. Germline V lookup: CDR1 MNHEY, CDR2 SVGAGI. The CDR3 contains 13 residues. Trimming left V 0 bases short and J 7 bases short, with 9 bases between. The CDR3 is CASSYSGPLEAFF. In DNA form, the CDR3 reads TGTGCCAGCAGTTACTCGGGTCCACTTGAAGCTTTCTTT.

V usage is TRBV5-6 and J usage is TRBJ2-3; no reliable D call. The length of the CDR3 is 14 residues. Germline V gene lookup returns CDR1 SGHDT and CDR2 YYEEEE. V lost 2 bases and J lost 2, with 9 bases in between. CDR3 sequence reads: CASSFWYNTDTQYF. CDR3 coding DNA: TGTGCCAGCAGCTTTTGGTACAACACAGATACGCAGTATTTT.

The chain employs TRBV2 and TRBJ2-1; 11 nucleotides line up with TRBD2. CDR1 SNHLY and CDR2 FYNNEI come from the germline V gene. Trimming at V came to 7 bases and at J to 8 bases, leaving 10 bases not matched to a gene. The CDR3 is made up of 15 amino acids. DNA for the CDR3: TGTGCCAGCAATTATCCGGGACTAGCGGTGGATGAGCAGTTCTTC. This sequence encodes CASNYPGLAVDEQFF.

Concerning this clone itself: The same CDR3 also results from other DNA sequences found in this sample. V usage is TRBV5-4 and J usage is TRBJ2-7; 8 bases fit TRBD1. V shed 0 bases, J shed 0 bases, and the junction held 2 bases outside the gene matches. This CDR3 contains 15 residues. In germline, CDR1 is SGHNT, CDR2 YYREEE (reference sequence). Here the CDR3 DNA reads TGTGCCAGCAGCTTGGGACAGGGGTCCTCCTACGAGCAGTACTTC. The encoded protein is CASSLGQGSSYEQYF.

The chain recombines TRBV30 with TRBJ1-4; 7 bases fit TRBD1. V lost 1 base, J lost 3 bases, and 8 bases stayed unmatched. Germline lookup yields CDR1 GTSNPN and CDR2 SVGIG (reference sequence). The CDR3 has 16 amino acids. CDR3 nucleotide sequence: TGTGCCTGGAGTGAATCCAGGGGGGCGCCTAATGAAAAACTGTTTTTT. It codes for CAWSESRGAPNEKLFF. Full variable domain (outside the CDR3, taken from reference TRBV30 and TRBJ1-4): SQTIHQWPATLVQPVGSPLSLECTVEGTSNPNLYWYRQAAGRGLQLLFYSVGIGQISSEVPQNLSASRPQDRQFILSSKKLLLSDSGFYLCAWSESRGAPNEKLFFGSGTQLSVL.

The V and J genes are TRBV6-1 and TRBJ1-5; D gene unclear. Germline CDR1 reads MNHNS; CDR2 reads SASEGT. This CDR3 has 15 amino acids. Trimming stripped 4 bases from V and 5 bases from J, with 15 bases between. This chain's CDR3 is CASSAIDFGDQPQHF. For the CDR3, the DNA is TGTGCCAGCAGTGCAATCGACTTTGGGGATCAGCCCCAGCATTTT.

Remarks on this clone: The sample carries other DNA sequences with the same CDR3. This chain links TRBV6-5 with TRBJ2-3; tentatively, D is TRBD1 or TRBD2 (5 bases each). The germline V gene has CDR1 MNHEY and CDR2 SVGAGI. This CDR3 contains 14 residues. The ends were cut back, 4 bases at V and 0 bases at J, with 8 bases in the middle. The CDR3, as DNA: TGTGCCAGCAGTTGGGGCGGGAGCACAGATACGCAGTATTTT. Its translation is CASSWGGSTDTQYF.

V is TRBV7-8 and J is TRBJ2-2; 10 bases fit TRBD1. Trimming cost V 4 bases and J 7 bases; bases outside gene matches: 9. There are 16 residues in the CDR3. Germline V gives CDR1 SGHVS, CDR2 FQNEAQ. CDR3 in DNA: TGTGCCAGCAGCTCGGGACAGGGGATCGGTTACGGGGAGCTGTTTTTT. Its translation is CASSSGQGIGYGELFF.

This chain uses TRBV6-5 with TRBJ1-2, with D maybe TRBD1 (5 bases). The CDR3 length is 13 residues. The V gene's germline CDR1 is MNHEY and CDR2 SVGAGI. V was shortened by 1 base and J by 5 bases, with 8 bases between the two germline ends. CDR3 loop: CASSYLGVYGYTF. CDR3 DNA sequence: TGTGCCAGCAGTTACTTGGGGGTTTATGGCTACACCTTC.

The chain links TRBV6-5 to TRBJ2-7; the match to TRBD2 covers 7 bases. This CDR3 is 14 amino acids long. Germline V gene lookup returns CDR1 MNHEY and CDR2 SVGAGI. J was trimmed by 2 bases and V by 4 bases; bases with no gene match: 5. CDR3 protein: CASSSSGMTYEQYF. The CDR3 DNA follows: TGTGCCAGCAGTTCTAGCGGAATGACCTACGAGCAGTACTTC.

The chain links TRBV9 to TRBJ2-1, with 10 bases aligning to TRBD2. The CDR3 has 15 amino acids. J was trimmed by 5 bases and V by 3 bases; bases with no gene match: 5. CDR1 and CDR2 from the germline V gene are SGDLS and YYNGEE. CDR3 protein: CASSEGTSDDNEQFF. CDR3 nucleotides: TGTGCCAGCAGCGAGGGGACTAGCGACGACAATGAGCAGTTCTTC.

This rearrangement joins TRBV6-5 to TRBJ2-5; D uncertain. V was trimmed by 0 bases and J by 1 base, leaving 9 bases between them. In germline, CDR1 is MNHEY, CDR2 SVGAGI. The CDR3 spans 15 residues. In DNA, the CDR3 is TGTGCCAGCAGTTACTCGCGACTGCCCCAAGAGACCCAGTACTTC. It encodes CASSYSRLPQETQYF.

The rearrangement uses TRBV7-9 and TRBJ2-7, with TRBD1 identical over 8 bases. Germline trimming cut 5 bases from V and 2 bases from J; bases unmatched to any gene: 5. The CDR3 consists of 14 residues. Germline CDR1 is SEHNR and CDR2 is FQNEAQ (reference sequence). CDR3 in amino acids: CASSNRDRTYEQYF. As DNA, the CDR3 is TGTGCCAGCAGCAACCGGGACAGGACCTACGAGCAGTACTTC.

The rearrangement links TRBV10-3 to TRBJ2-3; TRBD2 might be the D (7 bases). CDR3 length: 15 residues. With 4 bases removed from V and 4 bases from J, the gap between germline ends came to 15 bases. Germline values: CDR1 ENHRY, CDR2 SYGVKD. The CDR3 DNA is TGTGCCATCAGTGGGTACAGGGCGGGGGCAGATACGCAGTATTTT. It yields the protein CAISGYRAGADTQYF.

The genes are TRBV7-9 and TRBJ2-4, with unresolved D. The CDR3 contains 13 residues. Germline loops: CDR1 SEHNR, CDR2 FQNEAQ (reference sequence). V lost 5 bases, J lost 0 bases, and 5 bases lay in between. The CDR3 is CASSPAAKNIQYF. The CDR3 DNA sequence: TGTGCCAGCAGCCCCGCAGCCAAAAACATTCAGTACTTC.

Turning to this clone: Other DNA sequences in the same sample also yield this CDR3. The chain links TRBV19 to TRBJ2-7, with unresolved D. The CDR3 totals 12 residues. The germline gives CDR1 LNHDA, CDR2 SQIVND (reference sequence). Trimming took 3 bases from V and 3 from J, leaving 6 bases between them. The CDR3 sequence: CASSIDDYEQYF. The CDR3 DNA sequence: TGTGCCAGTAGTATTGACGACTACGAGCAGTACTTC.

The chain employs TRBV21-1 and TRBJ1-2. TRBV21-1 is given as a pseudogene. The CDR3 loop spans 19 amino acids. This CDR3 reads CASKSTRSPPRIANYGYTF. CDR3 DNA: TGTGCCAGCAAGTCCACAAGGTCCCCTCCCCGAATAGCTAACTATGGCTACACCTTC.

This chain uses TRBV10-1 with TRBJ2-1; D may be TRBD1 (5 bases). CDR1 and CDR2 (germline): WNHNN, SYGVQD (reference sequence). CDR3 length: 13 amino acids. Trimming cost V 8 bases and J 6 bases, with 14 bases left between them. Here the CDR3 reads CASSKGLLNEQFF. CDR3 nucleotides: TGCGCCAGCTCGAAGGGGCTGCTCAATGAGCAGTTCTTC.

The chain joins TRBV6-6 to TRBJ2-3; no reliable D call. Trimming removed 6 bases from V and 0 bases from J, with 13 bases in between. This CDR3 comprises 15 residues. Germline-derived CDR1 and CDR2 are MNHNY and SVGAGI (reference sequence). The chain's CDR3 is CASRHTAPSTDTQYF. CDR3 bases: TGTGCCAGCAGGCATACGGCCCCTAGCACAGATACGCAGTATTTT.

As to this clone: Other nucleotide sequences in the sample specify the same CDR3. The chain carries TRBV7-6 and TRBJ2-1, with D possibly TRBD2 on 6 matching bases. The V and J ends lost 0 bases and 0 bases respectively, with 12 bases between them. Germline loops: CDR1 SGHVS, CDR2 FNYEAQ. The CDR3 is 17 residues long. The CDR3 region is CASSLAPAGSSYNEQFF. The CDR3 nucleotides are TGTGCCAGCAGCTTAGCCCCCGCCGGGAGCTCCTACAATGAGCAGTTCTTC.

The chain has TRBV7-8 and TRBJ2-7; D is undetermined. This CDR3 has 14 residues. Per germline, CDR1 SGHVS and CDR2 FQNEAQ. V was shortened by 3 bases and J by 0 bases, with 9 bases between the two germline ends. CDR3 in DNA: TGTGCCAGCAGCTTGGGCTCAAACTCCTACGAGCAGTACTTC. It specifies CASSLGSNSYEQYF. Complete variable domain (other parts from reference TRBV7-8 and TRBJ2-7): GAGVSQSPRYKVAKRGQDVALRCDPISGHVSLFWYQQALGQGPEFLTYFQNEAQLDKSGLPSDRFFAERPEGSVSTLKIQRTQQEDSAVYLCASSLGSNSYEQYFGPGTRLTVT.

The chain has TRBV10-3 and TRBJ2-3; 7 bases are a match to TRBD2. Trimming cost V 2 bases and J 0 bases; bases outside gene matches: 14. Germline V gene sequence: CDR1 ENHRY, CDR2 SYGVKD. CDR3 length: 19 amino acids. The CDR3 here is CAISEPGEGPVTSTDTQYF. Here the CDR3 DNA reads TGTGCCATCAGTGAGCCCGGGGAGGGCCCTGTGACTAGCACAGATACGCAGTATTTT.

For the CDR3, the DNA is TGTGCCAGCAGCGACAGCGGGGGCTACCAAGAGACCCAGTACTTC. This encodes CASSDSGGYQETQYF. The chain recombines TRBV7-8 with TRBJ2-5; 8 nucleotides align to TRBD2. The J segment lost 0 bases and the V segment lost 5 bases, leaving 5 bases of the junction unmatched. Per the germline V gene, CDR1 is SGHVS and CDR2 is FQNEAQ. The length of the CDR3 is 15 residues.

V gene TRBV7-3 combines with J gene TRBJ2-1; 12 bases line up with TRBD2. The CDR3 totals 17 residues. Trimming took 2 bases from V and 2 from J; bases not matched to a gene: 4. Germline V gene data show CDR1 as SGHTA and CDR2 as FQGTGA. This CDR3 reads CASSLGGLAGPYNEQFF. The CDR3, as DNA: TGTGCCAGCAGCTTAGGGGGACTAGCGGGTCCCTACAATGAGCAGTTCTTC. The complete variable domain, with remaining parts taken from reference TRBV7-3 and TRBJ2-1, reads GAGVSQTPSNKVTEKGKYVELRCDPISGHTALYWYRQSLGQGPEFLIYFQGTGAADDSGLPNDRFFAVRPEGSVSTLKIQRTERGDSAVYLCASSLGGLAGPYNEQFFGPGTRLTVL.